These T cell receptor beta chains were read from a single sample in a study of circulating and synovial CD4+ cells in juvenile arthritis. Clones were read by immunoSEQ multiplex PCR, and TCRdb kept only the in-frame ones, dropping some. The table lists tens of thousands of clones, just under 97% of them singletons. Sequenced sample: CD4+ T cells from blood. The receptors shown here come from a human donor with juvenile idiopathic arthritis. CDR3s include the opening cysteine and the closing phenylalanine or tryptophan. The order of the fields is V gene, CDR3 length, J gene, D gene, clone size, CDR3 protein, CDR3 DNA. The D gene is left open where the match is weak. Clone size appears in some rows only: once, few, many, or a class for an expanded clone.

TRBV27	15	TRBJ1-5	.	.	CASSMFGTNNQPQHF	TGTGCCAGCAGTATGTTCGGGACAAATAATCAGCCCCAGCATTTT
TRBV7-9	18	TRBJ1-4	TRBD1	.	CASSLEGWTGNDNEKLFF	TGTGCCAGCAGCTTAGAGGGGTGGACAGGGAACGATAATGAAAAACTGTTTTTT
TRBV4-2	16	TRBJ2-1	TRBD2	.	CASSQASGGGYNEQFF	TGTGCCAGCAGCCAAGCTAGCGGGGGGGGTTACAATGAGCAGTTCTTC
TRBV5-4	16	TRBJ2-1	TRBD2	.	CASSQQGLAGTVEQFF	TGTGCCAGCAGCCAACAGGGACTAGCGGGGACGGTGGAGCAGTTCTTC
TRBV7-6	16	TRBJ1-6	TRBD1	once	CASSLGQGGDNSPLHF	TGTGCCAGCAGCTTAGGACAGGGTGGAGATAATTCACCCCTCCACTTT
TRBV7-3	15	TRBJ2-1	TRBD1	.	CASSADRDSHNEQFF	TGTGCCAGCAGCGCCGACCGGGACAGTCACAATGAGCAGTTCTTC
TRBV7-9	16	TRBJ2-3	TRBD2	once	CASSLSGSGGRDTQYF	TGTGCCAGCAGCTTAAGCGGTAGCGGGGGAAGGGATACGCAGTATTTT
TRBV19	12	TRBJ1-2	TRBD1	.	CASTSQGGGYTF	TGTGCCAGTACGTCCCAGGGGGGCGGCTACACCTTC
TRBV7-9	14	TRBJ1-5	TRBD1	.	CASSRTGGNQPQHF	TGTGCCAGCAGCCGGACAGGGGGCAATCAGCCACAGCATTTT
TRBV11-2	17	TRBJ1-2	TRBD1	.	CASRRTGTGSANYGYTF	TGTGCCAGCAGGAGGACGGGGACAGGGAGTGCAAACTATGGCTACACCTTC
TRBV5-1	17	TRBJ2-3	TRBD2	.	CASSLVLAGGPTDTQYF	TGCGCCAGCAGCTTGGTCTTGGCGGGGGGCCCCACAGATACGCAGTATTTT
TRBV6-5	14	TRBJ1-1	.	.	CASTNPRGGSEAFF	TGTGCCAGCACCAACCCCAGAGGTGGAAGTGAAGCTTTCTTT
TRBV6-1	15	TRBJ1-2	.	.	CASKEGAGANYGYTF	TGTGCCAGCAAAGAAGGGGCAGGGGCTAACTATGGCTACACCTTC
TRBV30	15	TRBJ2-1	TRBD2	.	CAWSPTSAAYNEQFF	TGTGCCTGGAGCCCGACTAGCGCCGCCTACAATGAGCAGTTCTTC
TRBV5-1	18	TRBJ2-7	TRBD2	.	CASSLRTLAGYFSYEQYF	TGCGCCAGCAGCTTGAGGACCCTAGCGGGGTATTTCTCCTACGAGCAGTACTTC
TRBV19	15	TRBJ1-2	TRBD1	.	CASSMVPRTGRGYTF	TGTGCCAGTAGTATGGTCCCGAGGACAGGGCGCGGCTACACCTTC
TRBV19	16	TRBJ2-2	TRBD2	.	CASSTSGGRSTGELFF	TGTGCCAGTAGTACTAGCGGGGGGCGGTCCACCGGGGAGCTGTTTTTT
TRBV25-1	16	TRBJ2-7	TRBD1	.	CASSESGTGGPYEQYF	TGTGCCAGCAGTGAATCCGGGACAGGGGGCCCCTACGAGCAGTACTTC
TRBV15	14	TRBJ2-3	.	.	CATRVSSLGDTQYF	TGTGCCACCCGGGTATCAAGCCTGGGAGATACGCAGTATTTT
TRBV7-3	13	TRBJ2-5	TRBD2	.	CASSGTSLETQYF	TGTGCCAGCAGCGGGACTAGCCTGGAGACCCAGTACTTC
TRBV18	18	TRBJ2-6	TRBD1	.	CASSSRQGAGAGANVLTF	TGTGCCAGCTCTTCCCGACAGGGGGCCGGAGCTGGGGCCAACGTCCTGACTTTC
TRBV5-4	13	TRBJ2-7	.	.	CASSIRDSYEQYF	TGTGCCAGCAGCATTCGGGACTCCTACGAGCAGTACTTC
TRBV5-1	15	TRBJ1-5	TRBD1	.	CASSSTGGVGQPQHF	TGCGCCAGCAGCTCCACAGGGGGCGTCGGGCAGCCCCAGCATTTT
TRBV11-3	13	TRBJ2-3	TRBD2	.	CASSLLAGDTQYF	TGTGCCAGCAGCTTACTAGCGGGAGATACGCAGTATTTT
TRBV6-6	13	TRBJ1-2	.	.	CASLTWGGYGYTF	TGTGCCAGCCTCACGTGGGGAGGCTATGGCTACACCTTC